This T cell receptor (beta chain) stems from a study of T cells in Graves' hyperthyroidism and ophthalmopathy. Amplification of TCR beta CDR3 regions used RNA as the template. RT-PCR in the first round (using the HTBI primer set) targeted the TCR CDR3. Using its own MiXCR run on the multiplex PCR reads, TCRdb lists one record per CDR3 protein. This table holds around 720,000 distinct CDR3 sequences, about a third found once. Comment on this clonotype: Its ends do not fully match the called genes, so a read error is possible.

CDR3 size: 17 residues. The source is a woman between 35 and 50 years old with Graves' hyperthyroidism. The chain is built from TRBV12-3 or TRBV12-4 and TRBJ2-7, with 7 bases lining up with TRBD2. Specimen: blood. The DNA for the CDR3 is TGTGCCAGCAGGCCTCGGGTAGCGGGTCCAAGCTCCCACGAGCAGTACTTC. It is translated as CASRPRVAGPSSHEQYF.